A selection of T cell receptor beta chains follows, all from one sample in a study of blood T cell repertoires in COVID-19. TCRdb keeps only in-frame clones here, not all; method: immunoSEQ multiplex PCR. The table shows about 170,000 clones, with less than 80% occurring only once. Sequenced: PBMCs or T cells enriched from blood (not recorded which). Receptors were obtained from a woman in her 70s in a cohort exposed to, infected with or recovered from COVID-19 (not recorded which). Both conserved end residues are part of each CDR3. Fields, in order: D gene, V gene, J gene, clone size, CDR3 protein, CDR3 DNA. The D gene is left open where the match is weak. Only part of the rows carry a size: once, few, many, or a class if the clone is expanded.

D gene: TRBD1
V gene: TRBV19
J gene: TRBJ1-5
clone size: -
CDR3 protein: CASSQNGQGVNGLGNQPQHF
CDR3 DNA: TGTGCCAGTAGTCAAAATGGACAGGGTGTGAATGGTCTTGGCAATCAGCCCCAGCATTTT

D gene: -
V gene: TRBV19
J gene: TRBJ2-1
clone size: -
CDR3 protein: CASSMAGVEQFF
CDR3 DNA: TGTGCCAGTAGTATGGCGGGTGTTGAGCAGTTCTTC

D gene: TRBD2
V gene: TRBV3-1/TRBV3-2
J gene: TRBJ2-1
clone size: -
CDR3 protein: CASSRGGSHEQFF
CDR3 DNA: TGTGCCAGCAGCAGGGGCGGGAGCCATGAGCAGTTCTTC

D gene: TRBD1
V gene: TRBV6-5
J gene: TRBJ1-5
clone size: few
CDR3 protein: CASSRQGVSNQPQHF
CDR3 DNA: TGTGCCAGCAGTCGGCAGGGGGTAAGCAATCAGCCCCAGCATTTT

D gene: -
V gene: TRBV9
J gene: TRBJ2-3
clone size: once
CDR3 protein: CASSVRPGDTDTQYF
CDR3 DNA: TGTGCCAGCAGCGTAAGGCCCGGGGACACAGATACGCAGTATTTT

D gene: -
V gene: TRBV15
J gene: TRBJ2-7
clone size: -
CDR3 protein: CATSRDISYEQYF
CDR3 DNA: TGTGCCACCAGCAGAGATATCTCCTACGAGCAGTACTTC

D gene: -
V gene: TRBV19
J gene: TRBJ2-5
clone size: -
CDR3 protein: CASSTSVQSWETQYF
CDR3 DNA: TGTGCCAGTAGTACTAGCGTACAGTCTTGGGAGACCCAGTACTTC

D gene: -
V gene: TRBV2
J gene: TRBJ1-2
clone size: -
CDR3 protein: CARGRIGYTF
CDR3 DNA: TGTGCCCGCGGCCGAATTGGCTACACCTTC

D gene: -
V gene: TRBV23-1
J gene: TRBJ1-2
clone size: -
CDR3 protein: CASNDSTSYYGYTF
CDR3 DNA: TGCGCCAGCAACGACAGTACCTCTTACTATGGCTACACCTTC

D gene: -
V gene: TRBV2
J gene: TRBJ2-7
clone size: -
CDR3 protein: CASSEYYEQYF
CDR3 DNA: TGTGCCAGCAGTGAGTATTACGAGCAGTACTTC

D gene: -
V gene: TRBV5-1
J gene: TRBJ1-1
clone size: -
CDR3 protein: CASSLDREAFF
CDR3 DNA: TGCGCCAGCAGCTTGGACAGGGAAGCTTTCTTT

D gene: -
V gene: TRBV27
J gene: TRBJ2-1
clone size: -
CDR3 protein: CASSLRGSYNEQFF
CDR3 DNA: TGTGCCAGCAGCTTGCGGGGTTCCTACAATGAGCAGTTCTTC

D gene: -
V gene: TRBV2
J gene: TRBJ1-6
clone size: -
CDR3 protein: CASSPGISPLHF
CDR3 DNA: TGTGCCAGCAGTCCAGGGATTTCACCCCTCCACTTT

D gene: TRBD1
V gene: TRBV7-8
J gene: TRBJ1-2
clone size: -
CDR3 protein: CASSLGTGLANYGYTF
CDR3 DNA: TGTGCCAGCAGCCTCGGGACAGGCTTAGCTAACTATGGCTACACCTTC

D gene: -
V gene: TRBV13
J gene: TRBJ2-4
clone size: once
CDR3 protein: CASSYYGIAKNIQYF
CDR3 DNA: TGTGCCAGCAGCTACTACGGGATAGCCAAAAACATTCAGTACTTC

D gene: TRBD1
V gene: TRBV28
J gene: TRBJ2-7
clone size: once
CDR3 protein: CASSYRTGASRYEQYF
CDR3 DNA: TGTGCCAGCAGTTATAGAACAGGGGCATCAAGATACGAGCAGTACTTC

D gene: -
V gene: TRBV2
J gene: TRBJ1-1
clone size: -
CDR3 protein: CASSRDSTSFSEAFF
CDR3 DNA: TGTGCCAGCAGTCGTGACAGCACTTCATTTTCTGAAGCTTTCTTT

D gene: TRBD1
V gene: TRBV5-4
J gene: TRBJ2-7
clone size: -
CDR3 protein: CASSRLDREFGEQYF
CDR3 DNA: TGTGCCAGCAGCCGCTTGGACAGGGAGTTCGGCGAGCAGTACTTC

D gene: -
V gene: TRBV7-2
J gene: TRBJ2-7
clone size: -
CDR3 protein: CASSLGALAEQYF
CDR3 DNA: TGTGCCAGCAGCTTAGGGGCTCTAGCGGAGCAGTACTTC

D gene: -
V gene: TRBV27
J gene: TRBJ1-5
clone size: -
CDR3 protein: CASSPRSGGTNQPQHF
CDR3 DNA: TGTGCCAGCAGCCCCCGGTCGGGGGGGACTAATCAGCCCCAGCATTTT

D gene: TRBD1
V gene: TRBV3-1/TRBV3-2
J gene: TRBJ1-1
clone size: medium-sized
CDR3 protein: CASSQLDRANTEAFF
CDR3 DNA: TGTGCCAGCAGCCAATTAGACAGGGCGAACACTGAAGCTTTCTTT

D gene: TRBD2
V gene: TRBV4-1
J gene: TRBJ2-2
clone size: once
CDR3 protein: CASSRLAEVGELFF
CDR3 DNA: TGCGCCAGCAGTCGACTAGCGGAAGTCGGGGAGCTGTTTTTT

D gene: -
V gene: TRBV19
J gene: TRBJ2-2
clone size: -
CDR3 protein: CASPPGHHYPAGELFF
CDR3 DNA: TGTGCCAGCCCCCCGGGACACCACTACCCGGCCGGGGAGCTGTTTTTT

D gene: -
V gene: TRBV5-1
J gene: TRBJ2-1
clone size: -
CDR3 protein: CASSLAVYGGLEQFF
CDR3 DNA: TGCGCCAGCAGCTTGGCCGTGTACGGGGGGCTTGAGCAGTTCTTC

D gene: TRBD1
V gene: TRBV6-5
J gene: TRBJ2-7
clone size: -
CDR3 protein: CASSYGTGGIREQYF
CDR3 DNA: TGTGCCAGCAGTTATGGGACAGGGGGCATTCGCGAGCAGTACTTC

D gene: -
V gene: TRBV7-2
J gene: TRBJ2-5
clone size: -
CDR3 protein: CASSFQGGMGETQYF
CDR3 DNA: TGTGCCAGCAGCTTCCAGGGGGGAATGGGAGAGACCCAGTACTTC

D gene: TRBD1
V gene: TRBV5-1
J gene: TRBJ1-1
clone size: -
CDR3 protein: CASSLTGGSTEAFF
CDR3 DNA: TGCGCCAGCAGCCTGACAGGGGGCTCCACTGAAGCTTTCTTT

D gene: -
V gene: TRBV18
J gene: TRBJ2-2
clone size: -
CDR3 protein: CASSPPGAYGTGELFF
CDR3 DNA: TGTGCCAGCTCACCACCGGGGGCCTATGGCACCGGGGAGCTGTTTTTT

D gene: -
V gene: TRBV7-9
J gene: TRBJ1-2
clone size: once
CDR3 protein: CASSLVVNYGYTF
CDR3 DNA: TGTGCCAGCAGCTTAGTAGTTAACTATGGCTACACCTTC

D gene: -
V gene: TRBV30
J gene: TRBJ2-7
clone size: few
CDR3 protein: CAWSVPGDTLYEQYF
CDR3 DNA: TGTGCCTGGAGTGTACCAGGGGACACCCTCTACGAGCAGTACTTC

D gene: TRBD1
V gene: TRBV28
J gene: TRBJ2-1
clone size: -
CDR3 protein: CASRLAAGTGSYNEQFF
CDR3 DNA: TGTGCCAGCAGGCTTGCCGCCGGGACAGGGTCCTACAATGAGCAGTTCTTC

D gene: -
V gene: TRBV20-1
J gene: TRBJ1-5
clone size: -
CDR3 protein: CSASRGISNQPQHF
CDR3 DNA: TGCAGTGCTAGTCGGGGAATCAGCAATCAGCCCCAGCATTTT

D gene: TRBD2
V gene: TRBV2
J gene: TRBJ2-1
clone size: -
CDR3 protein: CAWPGQGTSGRGYNNEQFF
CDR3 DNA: TGTGCCTGGCCGGGACAGGGGACTAGCGGGAGGGGGTACAACAATGAGCAGTTCTTC

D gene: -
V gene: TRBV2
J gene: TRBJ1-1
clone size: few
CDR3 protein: CASSIRVSNTEAFF
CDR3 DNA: TGTGCCAGCAGTATCAGGGTGTCGAACACTGAAGCTTTCTTT

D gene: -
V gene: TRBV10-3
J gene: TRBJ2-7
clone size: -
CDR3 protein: CAISSGPSGVAYEQYF
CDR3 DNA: TGTGCCATCAGTTCGGGACCCTCGGGAGTGGCCTACGAGCAGTACTTC

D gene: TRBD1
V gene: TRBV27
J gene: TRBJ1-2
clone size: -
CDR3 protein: CASRTTRQGNGYTF
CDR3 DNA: TGTGCCAGCAGGACTACGAGACAGGGGAATGGCTACACCTTC

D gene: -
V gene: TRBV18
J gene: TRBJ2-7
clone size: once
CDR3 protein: CASSPPGVPVYEQYF
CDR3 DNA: TGTGCCAGCTCACCACCAGGGGTCCCCGTCTACGAGCAGTACTTC

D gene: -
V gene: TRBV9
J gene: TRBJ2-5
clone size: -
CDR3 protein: CASSPRISGQETQYF
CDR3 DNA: TGTGCCAGCAGCCCCCGTATCAGCGGACAAGAGACCCAGTACTTC

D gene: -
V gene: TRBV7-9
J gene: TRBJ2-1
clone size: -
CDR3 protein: CASSQLRESYNEQFF
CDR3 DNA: TGTGCCAGCAGCCAACTGCGGGAAAGCTACAATGAGCAGTTCTTC

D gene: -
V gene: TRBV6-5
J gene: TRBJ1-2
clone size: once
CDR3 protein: CASSYTRGYGYTF
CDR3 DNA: TGTGCCAGCAGTTATACACGGGGCTATGGCTACACCTTC

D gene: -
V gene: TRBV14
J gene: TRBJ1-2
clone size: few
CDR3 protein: CASSTGLNYGYTF
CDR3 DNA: TGTGCCAGCAGTACGGGACTCAACTATGGCTACACCTTC

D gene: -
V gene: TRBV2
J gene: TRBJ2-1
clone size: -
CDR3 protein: CASSVLKQQFF
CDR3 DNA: TGTGCCAGCAGTGTGTTGAAGCAACAGTTCTTC

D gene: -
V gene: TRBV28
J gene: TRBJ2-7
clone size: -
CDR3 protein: CAGGQTYEQYF
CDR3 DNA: TGTGCCGGTGGACAGACCTACGAGCAGTACTTC

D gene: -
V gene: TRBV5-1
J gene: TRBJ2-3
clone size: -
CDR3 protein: CASSLKRGSGGTDTQYF
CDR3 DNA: TGCGCCAGCAGCTTAAAGCGAGGAAGCGGTGGCACAGATACGCAGTATTTT

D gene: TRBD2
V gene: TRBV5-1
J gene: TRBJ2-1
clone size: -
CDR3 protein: CATTGTSGKYNEQFF
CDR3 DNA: TGCGCCACTACCGGGACTAGCGGTAAATACAATGAGCAGTTCTTC

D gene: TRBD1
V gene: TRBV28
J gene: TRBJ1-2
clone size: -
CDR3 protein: CASSSAGGFFGYTF
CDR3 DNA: TGTGCCAGCAGTTCGGCAGGGGGCTTTTTTGGCTACACCTTC